This T cell receptor beta chain stems from a study of beta chain features in type 1 diabetes listed by TCRdb under 2018. Background for the entire study: Mean age, gender distribution, total cell number and subset yield did not differ between patients and healthy donors. Regulatory and stem cell-like memory subsets were isolated from only 8 patients and about eight healthy donors, whereas naive and central memory subsets came from all 28 donors. In the study, recently diagnosed type 1 diabetes patients and matched healthy donors were compared on the TCRB repertoires of their sorted circulating CD4+ T cell subsets. A total of 85 million to 140 million sorted cells were examined across all samples, and a strong correlation was observed between cell number per subset and RNA yield.

What the study reported, not specific to this receptor: Because small numbers of individuals were included in the HLA sub-analyses, any influence of HLA type on TCRB rearrangement was left unresolved. Patients with type 1 diabetes made fewer insertions and deleted more nucleotides at VDJ recombination sites, implying thymic rearrangement abnormalities. Because cDNA was sequenced instead of genomic DNA, activated cells with high expression could be over-represented, although the groups did not differ in activation or CD3 levels. Naive, central memory and regulatory TCRB repertoires appeared to be more alike among patients than among healthy donors. PCR may preferentially amplify shorter templates, but because patient and control samples were amplified and corrected together, any resulting skew would affect both groups equally. Type 1 diabetes patients showed a moderate but significant shortening of TCRB CDR3 length in all four CD4+ subsets.

The entire isolated RNA was reverse transcribed using the High Capacity cDNA Reverse Transcription Kit, and thus expressed TCRB transcripts were sequenced. Deep immunoSEQ sequencing was applied to naive, central memory and regulatory T cell samples, giving an average of about 3.7 million total reads per sample. After sorted cells were lysed in RLT buffer, RNA was extracted with DNase-treated RNeasy Micro or Mini kits, with the choice depending on cell number. To prevent cross-contamination, every cell subset was processed on its own, while patient and healthy donor samples were processed together. TCRB sequences were amplified from cDNA with the immunoSEQ multiplex PCR, producing 87-bp fragments spanning the CDR3 region. Amplicons were sequenced on the Illumina HiSeq platform. The paper's data handling went like this. Synthetic template baselines were used to correct PCR bias computationally, reads within Hamming distance 2 were collapsed, and singletons that could not be merged were discarded. Reads were aligned to IMGT to assign V, D and J genes, CDR3 length, and insertions or deletions at six rearrangement sites. Within each subset, clonotype counts were normalized to the number of sorted cells before true diversity and Gini coefficients were calculated with the tcR R package. The overlap coefficient, calculated on TCRB nucleotide sequences, was used to measure repertoire sharing. Out-of-frame TCRB sequences from naive cells were analyzed to stand in for the pre-selection repertoire. TCRdb mirrors the immuneACCESS table, restricted to in-frame sequences. Some clones are absent from its copies; in checked studies, under half trace to an unresolved V gene, and the reason for the others is unknown. That table furnishes V, J and clone size, whereas the DNA furnished D and trimming. The sample table shows approximately 360,000 clones, and roughly 12% are seen once. About 0.01% of the sample belongs to the ten largest clones.

A note on this clone: Its antigen is unknown. Per-base qualities were not stored, and no clone one base away is much larger.

The CDR3 runs 15 residues from the cysteine to the phenylalanine. The DNA shown is the 45-base CDR3, in frame from base 1. V trim: 6 bases; J trim: 4 bases; unmatched bases: 4. CDR1 and CDR2 are read off the germline V gene as KGHSH and LQKENI. Each donor gave one peripheral blood draw, about 110 mL on average, collected into heparinised tubes. Naive, central memory, regulatory and stem cell-like memory CD4+ T cells were sorted on a BD FACSAria II using a panel including CD45RO, CCR7, CD25, CD127, CD95 and CD27. All sorted populations exceeded 95% purity. PBMCs were isolated right away by Lymphoprep density gradient centrifugation and were stained directly, without culture. So that batch effects would be minimized, each experiment stained and sorted samples in pairs, pairing one healthy donor with one patient.

The sample taken for sequencing was naive CD4+ T cells from blood. The sample's cell subset or site, from its label and the paper: true naive CD4+ T cells. The TCR originated in a woman under 30 with type 1 diabetes. The chain links TRBV18 with TRBJ2-5; the central 14 bases match TRBD2. The DNA sequence is as follows: TGTGCCAGCTCCCCCGGGACTAGCGGGAGAGAGACCCAGTACTTC. Translation gives CASSPGTSGRETQYF.